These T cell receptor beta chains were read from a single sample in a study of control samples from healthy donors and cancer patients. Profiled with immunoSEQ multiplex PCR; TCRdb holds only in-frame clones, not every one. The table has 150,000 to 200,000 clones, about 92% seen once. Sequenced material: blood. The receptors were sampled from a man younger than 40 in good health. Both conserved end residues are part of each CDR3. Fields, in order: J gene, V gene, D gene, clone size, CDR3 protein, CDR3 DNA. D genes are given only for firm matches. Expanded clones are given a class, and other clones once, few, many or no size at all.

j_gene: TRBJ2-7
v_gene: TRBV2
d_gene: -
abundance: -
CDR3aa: CASSETRRDEQYF
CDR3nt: TGTGCCAGCAGTGAAACCAGGCGGGACGAGCAGTACTTC

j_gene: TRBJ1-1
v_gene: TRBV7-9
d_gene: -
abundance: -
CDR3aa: CASSLGTLGAMGPEAFF
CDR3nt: TGTGCCAGCAGCTTAGGGACCCTGGGGGCGATGGGCCCTGAAGCTTTCTTT

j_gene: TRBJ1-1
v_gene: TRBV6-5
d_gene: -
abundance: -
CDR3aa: CASSYVGGGDTEAFF
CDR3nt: TGTGCCAGCAGTTACGTGGGTGGGGGGGACACTGAAGCTTTCTTT

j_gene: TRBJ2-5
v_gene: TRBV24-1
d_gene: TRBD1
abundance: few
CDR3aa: CATSDTGQGGTQYF
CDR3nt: TGTGCCACCAGTGACACAGGACAGGGTGGGACCCAGTACTTC

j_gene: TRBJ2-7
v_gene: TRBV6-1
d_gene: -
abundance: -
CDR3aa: CASSEGPGSVYEQYF
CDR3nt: TGTGCCAGCAGTGAAGGTCCCGGGAGTGTCTACGAGCAGTACTTC

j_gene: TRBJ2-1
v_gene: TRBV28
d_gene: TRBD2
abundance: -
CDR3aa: CASSYPLAGVNEQFF
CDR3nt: TGTGCCAGCAGTTACCCCCTTGCGGGAGTAAATGAGCAGTTCTTC

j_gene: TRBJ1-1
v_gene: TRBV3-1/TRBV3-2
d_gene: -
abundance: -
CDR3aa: CASSQRAGATEAFF
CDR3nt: TGTGCCAGCAGCCAAAGGGCGGGGGCCACTGAAGCTTTCTTT

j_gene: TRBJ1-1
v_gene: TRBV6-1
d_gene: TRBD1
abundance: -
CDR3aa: CASSVPPGQGVPEAFF
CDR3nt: TGTGCCAGCAGTGTTCCCCCGGGACAGGGGGTACCTGAAGCTTTCTTT

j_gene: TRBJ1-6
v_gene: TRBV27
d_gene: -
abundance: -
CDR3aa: CASSPPGYYSPLHF
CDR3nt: TGTGCCAGCAGCCCCCCGGGTTATTATTCACCCCTCCACTTT

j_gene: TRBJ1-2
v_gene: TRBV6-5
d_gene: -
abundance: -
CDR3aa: CASSSTGFYGYTF
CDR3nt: TGTGCCAGCAGTTCGACAGGTTTTTATGGCTACACCTTC

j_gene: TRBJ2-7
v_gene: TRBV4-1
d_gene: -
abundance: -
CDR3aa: CASSQDDGFYDEQYF
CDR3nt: TGCGCCAGCAGCCAAGATGACGGGTTTTACGACGAGCAGTACTTC

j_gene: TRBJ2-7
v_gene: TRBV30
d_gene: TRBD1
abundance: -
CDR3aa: CAWSVSGQGVPYEQYF
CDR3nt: TGTGCCTGGAGTGTAAGTGGACAGGGGGTTCCCTACGAGCAGTACTTC

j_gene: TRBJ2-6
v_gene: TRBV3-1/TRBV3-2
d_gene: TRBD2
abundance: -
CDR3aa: CASSSRTSGRPVGANVLTF
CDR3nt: TGTGCCAGCAGCTCACGGACTAGCGGGAGGCCGGTTGGGGCCAACGTCCTGACTTTC

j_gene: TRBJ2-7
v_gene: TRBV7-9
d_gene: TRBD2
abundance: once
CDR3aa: CASSSSGSWSEQYF
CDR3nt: TGTGCCAGCAGCTCCAGCGGGAGTTGGAGCGAGCAGTACTTC

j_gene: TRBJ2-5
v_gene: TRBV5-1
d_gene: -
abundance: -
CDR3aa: CASSLGASQETQYF
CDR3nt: TGCGCCAGCAGCTTGGGGGCGTCCCAAGAGACCCAGTACTTC

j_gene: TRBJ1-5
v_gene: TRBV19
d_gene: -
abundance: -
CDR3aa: CASSIGRGNQPQHF
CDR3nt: TGTGCCAGTAGTATAGGAAGGGGGAATCAGCCCCAGCATTTT

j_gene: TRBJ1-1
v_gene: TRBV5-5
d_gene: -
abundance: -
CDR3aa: CASSLADYTEAFF
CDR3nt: TGTGCCAGCAGCTTGGCCGACTACACTGAAGCTTTCTTT

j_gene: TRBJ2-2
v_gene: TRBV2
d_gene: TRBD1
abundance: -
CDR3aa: CASSLTGGSNTGELFF
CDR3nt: TGTGCCAGCAGTTTAACAGGGGGGTCGAACACCGGGGAGCTGTTTTTT

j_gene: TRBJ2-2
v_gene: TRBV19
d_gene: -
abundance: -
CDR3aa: CASSYRVTLRGAVF
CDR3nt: TGTGCGAGTTCCTATCGGGTGACCCTCCGGGGAGCTGTTTTT

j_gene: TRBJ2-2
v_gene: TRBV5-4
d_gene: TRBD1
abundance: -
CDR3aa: CASTLGGTGRSTGELFF
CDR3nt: TGTGCCAGCACCTTGGGGGGGACAGGGAGGTCCACCGGGGAGCTGTTTTTT

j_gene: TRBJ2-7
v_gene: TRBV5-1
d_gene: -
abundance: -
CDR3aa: CASSLGLGAEGEQYF
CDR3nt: TGCGCCAGCAGCTTGGGGTTAGGGGCGGAGGGCGAGCAGTACTTC

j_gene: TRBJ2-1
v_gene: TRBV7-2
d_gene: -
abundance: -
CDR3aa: CASSLSQSTYNEQFF
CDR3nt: TGTGCCAGCAGCTTAAGTCAGTCGACCTACAATGAGCAGTTCTTC

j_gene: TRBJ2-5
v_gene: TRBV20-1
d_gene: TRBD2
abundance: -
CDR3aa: CSASSPSGMGETQYF
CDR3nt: TGCAGTGCTAGTAGCCCTAGCGGGATGGGCGAGACCCAGTACTTC

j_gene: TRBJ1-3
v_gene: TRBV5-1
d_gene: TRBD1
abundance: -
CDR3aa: CASSQMTGSVNTIYF
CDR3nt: TGCGCCAGCAGCCAGATGACAGGGTCCGTTAACACCATATATTTT

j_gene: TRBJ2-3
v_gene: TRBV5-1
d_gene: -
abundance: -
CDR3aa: CASRLWGTTDTQYF
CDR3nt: TGCGCCAGCAGACTATGGGGGACCACAGATACGCAGTATTTT

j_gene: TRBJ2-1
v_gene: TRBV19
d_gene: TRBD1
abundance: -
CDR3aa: CASSDRGLNEQFF
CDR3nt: TGTGCCAGTTCAGACAGGGGGCTCAATGAGCAGTTCTTC

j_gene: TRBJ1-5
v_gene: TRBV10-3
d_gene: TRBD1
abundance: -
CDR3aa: CAIKGQKDNQPQHF
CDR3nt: TGTGCCATCAAGGGACAGAAAGACAATCAGCCCCAGCATTTT

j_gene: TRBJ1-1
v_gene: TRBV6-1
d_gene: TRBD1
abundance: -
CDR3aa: CASSGRGLVRHTEAFF
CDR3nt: TGTGCCAGCAGTGGCAGGGGGCTGGTCCGGCACACTGAAGCTTTCTTT

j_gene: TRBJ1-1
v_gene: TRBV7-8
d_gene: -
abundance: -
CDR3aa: CASSYTGNTEAFF
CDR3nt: TGTGCCAGCAGCTACACGGGGAACACTGAAGCTTTCTTT

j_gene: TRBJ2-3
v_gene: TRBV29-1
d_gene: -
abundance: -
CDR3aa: CSVDPMGGALSRSDTQYF
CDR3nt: TGCAGCGTTGACCCAATGGGGGGGGCGCTATCCAGATCCGATACGCAGTATTTT

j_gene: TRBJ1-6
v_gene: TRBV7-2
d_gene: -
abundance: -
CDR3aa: CASSYSDPLHF
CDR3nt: TGTGCCAGCAGCTACTCGGATCCCCTCCACTTT

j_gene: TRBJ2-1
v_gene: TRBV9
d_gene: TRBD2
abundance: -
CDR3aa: CASSVGGLAGDEQFF
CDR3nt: TGTGCCAGCAGCGTAGGTGGACTAGCGGGCGATGAGCAGTTCTTC

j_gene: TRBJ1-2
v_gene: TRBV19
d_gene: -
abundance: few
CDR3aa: CASSIAMGDFGYTF
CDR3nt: TGTGCCAGTAGTATAGCCATGGGGGATTTTGGCTACACCTTC

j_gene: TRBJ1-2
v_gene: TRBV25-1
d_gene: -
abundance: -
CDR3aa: CASSDWDELYGYTF
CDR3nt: TGTGCCAGCAGTGACTGGGACGAACTTTATGGCTACACCTTC

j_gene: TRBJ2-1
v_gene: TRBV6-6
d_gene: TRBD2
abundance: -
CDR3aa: CASSPPGQGNRASGRARFF
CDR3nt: TGTGCCAGCAGTCCACCGGGACAGGGGAATCGGGCTAGCGGGAGGGCGCGGTTCTTC

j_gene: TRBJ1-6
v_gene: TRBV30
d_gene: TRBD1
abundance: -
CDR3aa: CAWSQDRVNSPLHF
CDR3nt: TGTGCCTGGAGTCAGGACAGGGTTAATTCACCCCTCCACTTT

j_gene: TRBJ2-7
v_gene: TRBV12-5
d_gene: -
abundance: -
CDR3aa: CASGPPTGFIF
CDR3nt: TGTGCTAGTGGTCCCCCAACAGGGTTTATCTTC

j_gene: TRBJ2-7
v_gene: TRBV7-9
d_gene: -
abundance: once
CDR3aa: CASSLVGGYEQYF
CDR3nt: TGTGCCAGCAGCTTAGTCGGGGGCTACGAGCAGTACTTC

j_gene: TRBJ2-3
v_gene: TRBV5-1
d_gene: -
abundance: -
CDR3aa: CASSADRWDTQYF
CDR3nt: TGCGCCAGCAGCGCCGATCGGTGGGATACGCAGTATTTT

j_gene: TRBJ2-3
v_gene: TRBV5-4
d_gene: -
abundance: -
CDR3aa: CASSLAGGDTQYF
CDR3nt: TGTGCCAGCAGCTTGGCAGGGGGGGATACGCAGTATTTT

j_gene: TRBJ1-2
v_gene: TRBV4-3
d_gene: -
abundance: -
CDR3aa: CASSQAGTGATLWGYTF
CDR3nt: TGCGCCAGCAGCCAAGCTGGCACAGGCGCCACCCTCTGGGGCTACACCTTC

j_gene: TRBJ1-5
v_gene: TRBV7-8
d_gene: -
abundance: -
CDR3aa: CASSLGRKNQPQHF
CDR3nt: TGTGCCAGCAGTTTAGGACGGAAGAATCAGCCCCAGCATTTT

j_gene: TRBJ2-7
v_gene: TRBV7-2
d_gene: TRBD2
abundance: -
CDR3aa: CASSFEREPYEQYF
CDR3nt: TGTGCCAGCAGCTTCGAGCGGGAGCCCTACGAGCAGTACTTC

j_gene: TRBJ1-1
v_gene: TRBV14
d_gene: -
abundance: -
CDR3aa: CASSQEGGWGLNTEAFF
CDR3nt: TGTGCCAGCAGCCAAGAGGGAGGCTGGGGACTGAACACTGAAGCTTTCTTT

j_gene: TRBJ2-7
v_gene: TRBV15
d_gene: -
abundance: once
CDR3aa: CATSRDRADEGEQYF
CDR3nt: TGTGCCACCAGCAGAGATAGGGCGGACGAAGGCGAGCAGTACTTC

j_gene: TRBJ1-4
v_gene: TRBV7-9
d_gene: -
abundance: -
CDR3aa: CASSSGVSTNEKLFF
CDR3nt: TGTGCCAGCAGCTCGGGGGTTTCAACTAATGAAAAACTGTTTTTT

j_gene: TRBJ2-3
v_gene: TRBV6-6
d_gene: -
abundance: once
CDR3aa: CASRSAETSTDTQYF
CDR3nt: TGTGCCAGCAGATCAGCGGAGACTAGCACAGATACGCAGTATTTT

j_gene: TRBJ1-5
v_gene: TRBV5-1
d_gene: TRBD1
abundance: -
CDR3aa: CASSWDSNQPQHF
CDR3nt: TGCGCCAGCAGCTGGGACAGTAATCAGCCCCAGCATTTT

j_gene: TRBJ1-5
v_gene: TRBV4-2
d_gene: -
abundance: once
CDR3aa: CASSQSEFDQPQHF
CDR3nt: TGTGCCAGCAGCCAATCAGAGTTCGATCAGCCCCAGCATTTT

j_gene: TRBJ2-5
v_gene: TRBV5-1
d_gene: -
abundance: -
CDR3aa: CASSLADRKETQYF
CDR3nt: TGCGCCAGCAGCTTGGCCGACAGAAAAGAGACCCAGTACTTC

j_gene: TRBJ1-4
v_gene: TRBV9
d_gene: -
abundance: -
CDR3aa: CASTPAAGSNEKLFF
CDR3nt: TGTGCCAGCACCCCAGCGGCAGGGTCAAATGAAAAACTGTTTTTT

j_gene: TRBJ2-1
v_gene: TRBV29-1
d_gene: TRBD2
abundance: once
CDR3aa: CSVRAGGPSYEQFF
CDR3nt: TGCAGCGTTCGGGCGGGAGGGCCTAGTTATGAGCAGTTCTTC

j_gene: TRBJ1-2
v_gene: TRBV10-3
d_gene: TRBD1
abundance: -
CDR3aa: CAISDAGTGFWGYTF
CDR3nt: TGTGCCATCAGTGATGCCGGGACAGGGTTCTGGGGCTACACCTTC

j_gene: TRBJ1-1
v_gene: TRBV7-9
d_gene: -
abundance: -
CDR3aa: CASSLRSGTEAFF
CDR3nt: TGTGCCAGCAGCTTACGGTCTGGAACTGAAGCTTTCTTT

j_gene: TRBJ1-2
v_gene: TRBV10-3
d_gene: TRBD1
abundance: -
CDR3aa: CAISESGTGLYGYTF
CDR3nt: TGTGCCATCAGTGAATCCGGGACAGGACTCTATGGCTACACCTTC